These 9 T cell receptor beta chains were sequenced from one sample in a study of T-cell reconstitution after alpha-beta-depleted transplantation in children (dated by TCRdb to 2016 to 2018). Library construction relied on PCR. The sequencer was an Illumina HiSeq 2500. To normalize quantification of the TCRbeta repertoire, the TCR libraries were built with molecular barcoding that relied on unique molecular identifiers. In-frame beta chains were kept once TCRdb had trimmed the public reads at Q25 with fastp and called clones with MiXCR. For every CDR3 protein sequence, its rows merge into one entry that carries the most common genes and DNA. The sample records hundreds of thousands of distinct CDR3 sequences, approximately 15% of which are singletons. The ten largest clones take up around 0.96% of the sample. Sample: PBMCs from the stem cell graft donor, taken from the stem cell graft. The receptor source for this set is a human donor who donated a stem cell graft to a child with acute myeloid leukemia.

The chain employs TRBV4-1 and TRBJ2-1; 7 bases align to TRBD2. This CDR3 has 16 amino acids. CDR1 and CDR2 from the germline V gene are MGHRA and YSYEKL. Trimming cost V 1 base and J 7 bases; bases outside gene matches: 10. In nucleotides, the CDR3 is TGCGCCAGCAGCCAAGGCCGGGGGGAGTGGACGAATGAGCAGTTCTTC. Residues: CASSQGRGEWTNEQFF.

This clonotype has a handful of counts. DNA for the CDR3: TGTGCCAGCAGCTTATTTTCGGGGACTTTCCTCTATGGCTACACCTTC. Protein: CASSLFSGTFLYGYTF. The chain recombines TRBV7-9 with TRBJ1-2; the D gene is possibly TRBD1 (5 bases). Looked up from germline, CDR1 is SEHNR and CDR2 is FQNEAQ (reference sequence). The CDR3 extends over 16 amino acids. V lost 2 bases and J 4 bases, leaving 17 bases between the germline ends.

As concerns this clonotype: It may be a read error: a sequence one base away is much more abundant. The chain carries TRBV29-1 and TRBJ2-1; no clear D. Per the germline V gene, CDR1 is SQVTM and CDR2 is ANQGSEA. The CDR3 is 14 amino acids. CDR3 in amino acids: CSVDGLTIYNEQSF. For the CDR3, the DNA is TGCAGCGTTGATGGCCTGACGATCTACAATGAGCAGTCCTTC.

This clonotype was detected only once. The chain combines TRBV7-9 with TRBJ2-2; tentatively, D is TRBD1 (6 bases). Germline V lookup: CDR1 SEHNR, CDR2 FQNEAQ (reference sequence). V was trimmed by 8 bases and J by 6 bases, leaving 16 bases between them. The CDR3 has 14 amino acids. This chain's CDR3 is CASVGGLGAGELFF. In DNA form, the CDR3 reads TGTGCCAGCGTTGGGGGCTTGGGTGCCGGGGAGCTGTTTTTT.

The CDR3 coding sequence is TGTGCCAGCACGAGTGAGCCGGGGACCCAGTACTTC. Protein product: CASTSEPGTQYF. V and J are TRBV12-3 or TRBV12-4 and TRBJ2-5; D is uncertain. This CDR3 comprises 12 residues. V shed 7 bases and J shed 7 bases, with 13 bases lying between them.

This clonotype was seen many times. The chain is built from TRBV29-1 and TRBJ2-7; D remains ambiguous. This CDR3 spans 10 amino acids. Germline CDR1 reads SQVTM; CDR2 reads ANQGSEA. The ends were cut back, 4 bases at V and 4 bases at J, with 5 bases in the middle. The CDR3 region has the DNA TGCAGCGTTGGAGAGTACGAGCAGTACTTC. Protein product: CSVGEYEQYF.

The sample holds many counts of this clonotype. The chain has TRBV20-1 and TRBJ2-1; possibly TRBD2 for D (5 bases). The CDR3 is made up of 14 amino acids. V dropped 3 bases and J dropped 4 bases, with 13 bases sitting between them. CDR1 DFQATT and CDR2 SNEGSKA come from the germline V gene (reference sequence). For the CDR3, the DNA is TGCAGTGCTAGCGAGCGGCGGAGGTACAATGAGCAGTTCTTC. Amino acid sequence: CSASERRRYNEQFF.

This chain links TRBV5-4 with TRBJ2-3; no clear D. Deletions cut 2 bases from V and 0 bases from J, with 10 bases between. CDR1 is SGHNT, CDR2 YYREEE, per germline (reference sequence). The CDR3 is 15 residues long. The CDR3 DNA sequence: TGTGCCAGCAGCTTCCCGACATATAGCACAGATACGCAGTATTTT. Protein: CASSFPTYSTDTQYF.

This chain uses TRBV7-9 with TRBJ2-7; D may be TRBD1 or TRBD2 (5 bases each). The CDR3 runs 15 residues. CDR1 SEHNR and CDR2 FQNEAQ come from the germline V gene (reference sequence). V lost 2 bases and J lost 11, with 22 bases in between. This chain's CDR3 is CASSLSTQWGKLEYV. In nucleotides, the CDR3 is TGTGCCAGCAGCTTATCGACCCAGTGGGGGAAGTTAGAGTACGTC.